This TCR beta chain derives from a study of blood T cells in healthy people across ages (dated by TCRdb to the mid-2010s). For context, the study as a whole: In model experiments, template switching captured about one uniquely barcoded TCR beta cDNA molecule for every two T cells. The study measured age-related changes in TCR beta repertoire diversity using deep sequencing normalized with unique cDNA molecular identifiers. Four age groups were formed from the donors: young (average about 17 years), middle-aged (approximately 41), aged (62) and long-lived (about 75). To avoid experimental bias, donors of different ages were spread randomly across the sequencing lanes. The study analyzed two additional independent replicas of 1 million unique cDNA reads from the same blood draw for two donors, one aged 18 to 30 and one aged 80 or older. What the research found in general, with its limitations: Estimates of total diversity based on one million sequenced T cells were considered lower bounds and underestimates. A strong correlation was found between observed TCR beta diversity and the percentage of naive T cells measured by flow cytometry. Because donor CMV infection status was unknown, age-related changes in expanded clonotypes were potentially confounded. Compared with the aged group, more naive CD4+ T cells, fewer expanded clones and increased TCR diversity were shown by the long-lived group, suggesting age selection. Conclusive comparison of naive and antigen-experienced compartments was prevented by the profiling of bulk unsorted PBMCs. As age increased, observed TCR beta diversity per million T cells dropped in a roughly linear way, and a significant reduction was already evident by age 40.

The donors were some 36 Caucasian individuals from Russia, aged roughly 6 to 100 years, who were systemically healthy. Each donor gave ten milliliters of peripheral blood, collected into EDTA-treated Vacutainer tubes. Ficoll-Paque density-gradient centrifugation was used to isolate PBMCs, with at least 7 million per sample. Trizol reagent was used to extract total RNA from the PBMCs, yielding at least 5 micrograms per sample. The percentages of naive CD45RAhigh/CD27high T cells were determined by flow cytometry on a PBMC aliquot from every donor. Comment on this clonotype: No cognate antigen has been identified for it. Base qualities are not provided; no much larger clone lies one nucleotide away.

The library came from 5' RACE. The listed sequencing device is Illumina HiSeq 2500. The second PCR ran for about 7 to 11 cycles and used a J-beta primer mix along with a sample-barcoded 5' primer. A template-switch 5' adaptor carrying 12 random nucleotides introduced a unique molecular identifier onto each TCR beta cDNA molecule. Each sample yielded at least 3 million CDR3-containing paired-end reads. All of the RNA was converted into first-strand cDNA using the Mint cDNA synthesis kit, with a TRBC-specific oligonucleotide serving as the primer. All cDNA was treated with uracil-DNA glycosylase and then went through a first 18-cycle PCR with the universal primers M1SS and BC2_uni_R. From the authors' description of their analysis: For normalization, 1 million high-quality reads were randomly selected from each sample, with every read carrying a distinct molecular identifier. Instead of being binned into consensus sequences, reads that shared molecular identifiers were thrown out. MiTCR, with a Q25 quality threshold and the strictest error-elimination algorithm, was used for CDR3 identification, clonotype clustering and error correction. A nonparametric unseen species model with Euler transformation was used to estimate a lower bound on total TCR beta diversity. The raw public reads went through TCRdb reprocessing: fastp at Q25, MiXCR clone calling, in-frame beta chains kept. One record per CDR3 amino acid sequence lists the most common genes and DNA. The V and J calls, along with clone size, are taken from TCRdb and not from the paper's own processing. Recorded for this sample are 720,000 or so distinct CDR3 sequences; around 43% of them occurred a single time. Clones ranked in the top ten supply about 30% of the sample.

According to the germline V gene (reference sequence), CDR1 reads DFQATT and CDR2 reads SNEGSKA. From the cysteine up to the phenylalanine, the CDR3 has a length of 17 residues. Kept here is only the CDR3 DNA, which spans 51 bases and is read in frame from base 1. V is clipped by 0 bases and J by 2 bases, and the sequence between their germline boundaries is 18 bases long. The TCR comes from a man older than 75 in good health. The material sequenced was blood. The V gene is TRBV20-1 and the J gene is TRBJ2-3; TRBD2 is possibly the D segment (7 matching bases). The DNA sequence is as follows: TGCAGTGCTAGAGATAGGGGGGGGGTGAGGACCACAGATACGCAGTATTTT. This yields the protein CSARDRGGVRTTDTQYF.